This TCR beta chain was captured in a study of blood T cell repertoires in COVID-19. This CDR3 has 14 amino acids. After removal of 1 base from V and 5 bases from J, the junction contained 0 bases not matched to a gene. Germline V CDR1 and CDR2: SEHNR, FQNEAQ (reference sequence). The data were produced by immunoSEQ multiplex PCR, yet TCRdb's version contains in-frame clones alone and is incomplete. This sample carries about 140,000 clones, around nine tenths of them seen once, and the ten largest clones take more than 1.5%. As to this clone: The same CDR3 arises from other DNA sequences in this sample as well.

This chain uses TRBV7-9 with TRBJ1-4; 8 bases agree with TRBD1. Sequenced: peripheral blood. The clonotype was recovered from an older woman with acute or convalescent COVID-19. In DNA, the CDR3 is TGTGCCAGCAGCTTAGGACAGGGGAATGAAAAACTGTTTTTT. It translates to CASSLGQGNEKLFF.